Listed below are T cell receptor beta chains from one sample, sequenced in a study of OX40 agonist ivuxolimab in advanced cancers. Here immunoSEQ multiplex PCR was the method, and the copy in TCRdb shows in-frame clones only, minus some. This sample has about 99,000 clones, with over 75% found just once. The material was CD4+ or CD8+ T cells sorted from blood, obtained in a trial of the OX40 agonist ivuxolimab. These receptors originate from an adult with an advanced solid tumor such as melanoma, head and neck, liver or kidney cancer. Each CDR3 is given with its conserved first and last residue. A D gene is named only where the DNA matches it firmly. Part of the rows lack a size; the others show once, few, many or a class for expanded clones.

v_gene	abundance	j_gene	d_gene	CDR3aa	CDR3nt
TRBV6-1	few	TRBJ2-2	NA	CASSDGVPNTGELFF	TGTGCCAGCAGCGACGGGGTGCCCAACACCGGGGAGCTGTTTTTT
TRBV20-1	NA	TRBJ2-5	NA	CSARGRETQYF	TGCAGTGCAAGAGGCAGGGAGACCCAGTACTTC
TRBV7-2	NA	TRBJ2-7	NA	CASSRRQASSYEQYF	TGTGCCAGCAGCCGACGACAGGCTAGCTCCTACGAGCAGTACTTC
TRBV28	once	TRBJ2-1	NA	CASRYRAEQFF	TGTGCCAGCAGATACAGGGCTGAGCAGTTCTTC
TRBV19	once	TRBJ1-4	TRBD1	CASSVTGETNEKLFF	TGTGCCAGTAGTGTAACAGGGGAAACTAATGAAAAACTGTTTTTT
TRBV7-6	few	TRBJ2-7	NA	CASSLAPDSSYEQYF	TGTGCCAGCAGCTTAGCTCCGGACAGCTCCTACGAGCAGTACTTC
TRBV28	NA	TRBJ2-5	NA	CASSGPQETQYF	TGTGCCAGCAGCGGACCACAAGAGACCCAGTACTTC
TRBV27	NA	TRBJ2-3	TRBD2	CASSFGLAGGSDTQYF	TGTGCCAGCAGTTTCGGACTAGCGGGAGGGTCCGATACGCAGTATTTT
TRBV7-8	NA	TRBJ2-3	NA	CASRSRGHLGTDTQYF	TGTGCCAGCAGGTCCAGGGGCCACCTTGGGACAGATACGCAGTATTTT
TRBV30	few	TRBJ2-6	NA	CAWSQRQDAGYSGANVLTF	TGTGCCTGGAGTCAACGACAGGACGCGGGTTACTCTGGGGCCAACGTCCTGACTTTC
TRBV7-2	NA	TRBJ2-5	NA	CASRETGSYQETQYF	TGTGCCAGCAGGGAAACGGGGAGTTACCAAGAGACCCAGTACTTC
TRBV30	NA	TRBJ2-5	NA	CAWSVGGWETQYF	TGTGCCTGGAGTGTGGGGGGCTGGGAGACCCAGTACTTC
TRBV7-9	NA	TRBJ1-1	NA	CASSFFGTNTEAFF	TGTGCCAGCAGCTTCTTCGGGACGAACACTGAAGCTTTCTTT
TRBV28	NA	TRBJ2-3	NA	CASGTPGWKKGSTDTQYF	TGTGCCAGCGGAACCCCCGGGTGGAAAAAGGGGAGCACAGATACGCAGTATTTT
TRBV2	once	TRBJ1-1	TRBD1	CASRLDRADTEAFF	TGTGCCAGCAGACTAGACAGGGCGGACACTGAAGCTTTCTTT
TRBV18	once	TRBJ2-5	TRBD1	CASSGQGLKTQYF	TGTGCCAGCTCAGGACAGGGGTTGAAGACCCAGTACTTC
TRBV6-4	NA	TRBJ2-2	NA	CASSGGPSGELFF	TGTGCCAGCAGCGGAGGGCCCTCCGGGGAGCTGTTTTTT
TRBV15	NA	TRBJ2-1	NA	CATSWGQGGQFF	TGTGCCACCAGCTGGGGTCAGGGAGGGCAGTTCTTC
TRBV28	NA	TRBJ2-1	TRBD1	CASTDRGEQFF	TGTGCCAGCACCGACAGGGGCGAGCAGTTCTTC
TRBV28	NA	TRBJ2-7	TRBD1	CASRRTGGYEQYF	TGTGCCAGCAGAAGGACAGGGGGGTACGAGCAGTACTTC
TRBV5-1	NA	TRBJ2-7	NA	CASSFSPVSGSSYEQYF	TGCGCCAGCAGCTTCTCGCCTGTGAGCGGAAGCTCCTACGAGCAGTACTTC
TRBV18	NA	TRBJ2-7	NA	CASSPLSSYEQYF	TGTGCCAGCTCACCACTAAGCTCCTACGAGCAGTACTTC
TRBV5-1	NA	TRBJ2-5	NA	CASSLDREGETQYF	TGCGCCAGCAGCTTGGACAGGGAGGGAGAGACCCAGTACTTC
TRBV7-9	NA	TRBJ2-5	TRBD2	CASSLAPTSGSETQYF	TGTGCCAGCAGCTTAGCCCCCACTAGCGGGAGTGAGACCCAGTACTTC
TRBV11-1	NA	TRBJ2-7	NA	CASSLGGVPPYEQYF	TGTGCCAGCAGCTTAGGGGGCGTCCCCCCCTACGAGCAGTACTTC
TRBV19	NA	TRBJ2-1	NA	CASSIRRALYNEQFF	TGTGCCAGTAGTATCCGGCGGGCGTTGTACAATGAGCAGTTCTTC
TRBV27	NA	TRBJ1-2	NA	CASSSSGYGGYTF	TGTGCCAGCAGCTCCTCAGGGTATGGTGGCTACACCTTC
TRBV6-5	NA	TRBJ2-1	TRBD2	CASSRTSGFYNEQFF	TGTGCCAGCAGCAGAACTAGCGGGTTCTACAATGAGCAGTTCTTC
TRBV19	once	TRBJ2-6	TRBD2	CASSIFGTRTGANVLTF	TGTGCCAGTAGTATTTTCGGGACTAGGACTGGGGCCAACGTCCTGACTTTC
TRBV19	NA	TRBJ2-3	NA	CASQGPTDTQYF	TGTGCCAGTCAGGGGCCCACAGATACGCAGTATTTT
TRBV5-1	NA	TRBJ1-1	TRBD1	CASSLGTGRVTEAFF	TGCGCCAGCAGCCTAGGGACAGGGCGAGTGACTGAAGCTTTCTTT
TRBV5-1	NA	TRBJ2-1	NA	CASSLRGSSYNEQFF	TGCGCCAGCAGCTTGAGAGGGAGCTCCTACAATGAGCAGTTCTTC
TRBV5-5	NA	TRBJ2-4	TRBD2	CASSLATSGGGGLAKNIQYF	TGTGCCAGCAGCTTGGCCACTAGCGGGGGTGGCGGACTAGCCAAAAACATTCAGTACTTC
TRBV7-6	NA	TRBJ2-7	TRBD1	CASSFRQGPYEQYF	TGTGCCAGCAGCTTTAGACAGGGGCCGTACGAGCAGTACTTC
TRBV30	NA	TRBJ1-3	NA	CAWSLGTAGNTIYF	TGTGCCTGGAGCCTAGGGACGGCTGGAAACACCATATATTTT
TRBV7-7	NA	TRBJ2-2	NA	CASSSIEPGELFF	TGTGCCAGCAGCTCCATTGAACCCGGGGAGCTGTTTTTT
TRBV19	NA	TRBJ2-1	TRBD2	CASSMPSGRTYNEQFF	TGTGCCAGTAGTATGCCCAGCGGGAGAACCTACAATGAGCAGTTCTTC
TRBV7-8	once	TRBJ2-2	TRBD2	CASSQKRLAGVGTGELFF	TGTGCCAGCAGCCAGAAAAGACTAGCGGGAGTAGGTACCGGGGAGCTGTTTTTT
TRBV7-2	NA	TRBJ2-1	TRBD2	CASRRTSRSSYNEQFF	TGTGCCAGCAGAAGGACTAGCAGAAGCTCCTACAATGAGCAGTTCTTC
TRBV21-1	few	TRBJ1-5	NA	CASSKDGGTTGRSNQPQHF	TGTGCCAGCAGCAAAGACGGTGGGACAACGGGGCGTAGCAATCAGCCCCAGCATTTT
TRBV19	few	TRBJ2-3	TRBD2	CASSMLAGADTQYF	TGTGCCAGTAGTATGTTAGCGGGAGCAGATACGCAGTATTTT
TRBV19	NA	TRBJ1-2	NA	CASSISDTRTSF	TGTGCCAGTAGTATATCGGACACCCGAACATCCTTC